These 2 T cell receptor beta chains share one sample of origin, sequenced in a study of PD-1 blockade in mismatch repair-deficient tumors. Clones were read by immunoSEQ multiplex PCR, and TCRdb kept only the in-frame ones, dropping some. This sample has roughly 84,000 clones; roughly 80% occur once, and the top ten carry about 2.6%. The sequencing here drew on peripheral blood, taken 12 weeks after starting pembrolizumab. The receptors derive from an adult with mismatch repair-deficient cancer.

V is TRBV9 and J is TRBJ1-2; unclear D gene. The V end was cut by 3 bases, the J end by 8 bases, with 11 bases between. CDR3 length: 12 amino acids. CDR1 and CDR2 from the germline V gene are SGDLS and YYNGEE. The CDR3 is CASSASVGGYTF. The DNA for the CDR3 is TGTGCCAGCAGCGCATCGGTAGGGGGCTACACCTTC.

J is TRBJ2-2 and V is TRBV6-6; D may match TRBD1 or TRBD2 (6 bases each). The CDR3 is 16 amino acids. Germline CDR1 is MNHNY and CDR2 is SVGAGI (reference sequence). The V and J ends lost 6 bases and 0 bases respectively, with 14 bases between them. CDR3 coding DNA: TGTGCCAGCAGCGGTCCCGGGGGCCCGAACACCGGGGAGCTGTTTTTT. This codes for CASSGPGGPNTGELFF.